This TCR beta chain came from a study of cytomegalovirus exposure and HLA in healthy donors. Study results and caveats: In a later analysis, specific HLA alleles were associated with 15,000 to 20,000 TCR beta sequences at a 0.05 false discovery rate. The majority of TCR sequences were rare, yet some public TCRs appeared in many donors. The later analysis indicated that the majority of CMV-associated TCR beta chains appeared HLA-restricted. TCR beta chains numbering about 160 were designated cytomegalovirus-associated.

Trimming removed 3 bases from V and 8 bases from J; junction bases left unmatched: 4. The germline gives CDR1 MNHEY, CDR2 SMNVEV (reference sequence). This CDR3 spans 15 amino acids. As regards this clone: Its target is unknown.

Amplification used 60 Vbeta primers and 13 Jbeta primers. Some clones are missing from TCRdb's copy, which holds only in-frame ones; the method was immunoSEQ multiplex PCR. The sample contains more than 100,000 clones, approximately 78% of which appear only once. The receptor's source is a woman in her 30s in good health and CMV-seropositive. The V and J genes are TRBV27 and TRBJ1-6; TRBD1 aligns across 10 bases. Sequenced material: PBMCs. The CDR3 DNA sequence: TGTGCCAGCAGTTTTTCGACAGGGGGCGATTCACCCCTCCACTTT. Translation: CASSFSTGGDSPLHF.